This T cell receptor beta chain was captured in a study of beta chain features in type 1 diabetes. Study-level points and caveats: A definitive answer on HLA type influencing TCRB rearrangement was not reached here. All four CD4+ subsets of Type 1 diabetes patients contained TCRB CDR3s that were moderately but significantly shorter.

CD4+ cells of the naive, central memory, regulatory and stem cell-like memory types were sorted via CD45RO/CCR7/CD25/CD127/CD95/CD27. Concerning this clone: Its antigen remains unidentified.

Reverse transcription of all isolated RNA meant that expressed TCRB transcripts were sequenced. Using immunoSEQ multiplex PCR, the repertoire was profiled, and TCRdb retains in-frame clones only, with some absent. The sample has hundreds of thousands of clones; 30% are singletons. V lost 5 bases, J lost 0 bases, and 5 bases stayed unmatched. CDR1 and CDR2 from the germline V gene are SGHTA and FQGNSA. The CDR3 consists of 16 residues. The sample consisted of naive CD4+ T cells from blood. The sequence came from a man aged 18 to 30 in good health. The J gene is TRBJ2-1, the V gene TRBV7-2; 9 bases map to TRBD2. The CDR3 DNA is TGTGCCAGCAGCAAGCGTAGCGGGAGCTCCTACAATGAGCAGTTCTTC. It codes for CASSKRSGSSYNEQFF.